A selection of T cell receptor beta chains follows, all from one sample in a study of memory CD4+ T cells and cytomegalovirus serostatus. Sequencing used immunoSEQ multiplex PCR; TCRdb keeps in-frame clones, though not all of them. The sample consists of about 52,000 clones, 75% to 85% of them appearing once. The sample comprised memory CD4+ T cells from blood. These receptor sequences come from an adult in good health and CMV-seronegative. The CDR3 runs from the conserved cysteine through the conserved F or W. The order of the fields is V gene, D gene, clone size, J gene, CDR3 DNA, CDR3 protein. The D gene is left open where the match is weak. Clone size is not always given. Where it is, it says once, few, many or a class for expanded clones.

TRBV5-1	TRBD1	NA	TRBJ2-7	TGCGCCAGCAGCGGAAACCCCGGGACAGGGACCGCCGAGCAGTACTTC	CASSGNPGTGTAEQYF
TRBV5-1	TRBD1	NA	TRBJ1-2	TGCGCCAGCAGCTTTACAGGGGGCGAGGGTCGTGGCTACACCTTC	CASSFTGGEGRGYTF
TRBV5-6	TRBD2	few	TRBJ2-5	TGTGCCAGCAGCTTGGAGGCCCCAGGGGCGGGAGGAGAGACCCAGTACTTC	CASSLEAPGAGGETQYF
TRBV10-3	TRBD1	NA	TRBJ1-2	TGTGCCATCAGTACCGACAGGGTCTATGGCTACACCTTC	CAISTDRVYGYTF
TRBV28	NA	NA	TRBJ1-1	TGTGCCAGTAGCTGGGCGGCGAACACTGAAGCTTTCTTT	CASSWAANTEAFF
TRBV28	NA	NA	TRBJ1-4	TGTGCCAGCAGTTTAGGCAGGGAGAATGAAAAACTGTTTTTT	CASSLGRENEKLFF
TRBV2	NA	NA	TRBJ2-5	TGTGCCAGCAGTCTACGGGGGAATCAAGAGACCCAGTACTTC	CASSLRGNQETQYF
TRBV28	NA	few	TRBJ2-3	TGTGCCAGCAGTCAAACCCGACAGGTGAAAGGCACAGATACGCAGTATTTT	CASSQTRQVKGTDTQYF
TRBV30	NA	NA	TRBJ1-6	TGTGCCTGGAGTGTCAGGAGGGGAGAACCCCTCCACTTT	CAWSVRRGEPLHF
TRBV7-6	NA	NA	TRBJ2-1	TGTGCCAGCAGCTTATCATGGGCCAATGAGCAGTTCTTC	CASSLSWANEQFF
TRBV9	TRBD1	NA	TRBJ1-2	TGTGCCAGCAGCCCAGGGGGGGGATCCTATGGCTACACCTTC	CASSPGGGSYGYTF
TRBV6-5	NA	NA	TRBJ1-1	TGTGCCAGCAGTTACTCAAGGGGCTACACTGAAGCTTTCTTT	CASSYSRGYTEAFF
TRBV9	NA	NA	TRBJ1-3	TGTGCCAGCAGCGTAGCTCTGGGGGGAAACACCATATATTTT	CASSVALGGNTIYF
TRBV4-1	NA	NA	TRBJ1-3	TGCGCCAGCAGCCAAGCGTATGGACAGCCTTCGTTAACTGGAAACACCATATATTTT	CASSQAYGQPSLTGNTIYF
TRBV28	NA	NA	TRBJ2-7	TGTGCCAGCAGGTTGAGGGTTCGGAGCGAGCAGTACTTC	CASRLRVRSEQYF
TRBV6-5	NA	NA	TRBJ2-7	TGTGCCAGCAGTTCCACTCCCGTCTCCTACGAGCAGTACTTC	CASSSTPVSYEQYF
TRBV5-4	NA	NA	TRBJ2-2	TGTGCCAGCAGCTTGGGGGGCCCGGTCGGGGAGCTGTTTTTT	CASSLGGPVGELFF
TRBV29-1	NA	NA	TRBJ2-3	TGCAGCGTTAGTGGGGACAACACAGATACGCAGTATTTT	CSVSGDNTDTQYF
TRBV5-1	NA	few	TRBJ1-1	TGCGCCAGCAGCTTGGCCACAGGGAACACTGAAGCTTTCTTT	CASSLATGNTEAFF
TRBV2	NA	NA	TRBJ2-2	TGTGCCAGCAGTGAATGGTACACCGGGGAGCTGTTTTTT	CASSEWYTGELFF
TRBV4-3	NA	NA	TRBJ1-2	TGCGCCAGCAGCCAAGCCGCGGTCGACACTAACTATGGCTACACCTTC	CASSQAAVDTNYGYTF
TRBV25-1	TRBD1	few	TRBJ1-2	TGTGCCAGCAGTGATCTCCAACCGGGACAGGGCGTTGCTGGTGGCTACACCTTC	CASSDLQPGQGVAGGYTF
TRBV5-6	TRBD1	NA	TRBJ1-1	TGTGCCAGCAGCTACCTAATGACAGGGGGCTGGGCTGAAGCTTTCTTT	CASSYLMTGGWAEAFF
TRBV7-2	NA	NA	TRBJ1-2	TGTGCCAGCAGCTTAGAGGCAGTCTTCTATGGCTACACCTTC	CASSLEAVFYGYTF
TRBV19	NA	few	TRBJ2-5	TGTGCCAGTGCGGCTCGGCAAGGAGGGGAGACCCAGTACTTC	CASAARQGGETQYF
TRBV6-1	NA	NA	TRBJ1-1	TGTGCCAGCAGTGTCCTCTGGGACACCTTGAACACTGAAGCTTTCTTT	CASSVLWDTLNTEAFF
TRBV25-1	NA	NA	TRBJ1-1	TGTGCCAGCAGTGAACGTCACCCGAACACTGAAGCTTTCTTT	CASSERHPNTEAFF
TRBV27	NA	NA	TRBJ1-5	TGTGCCAGCAGTTTTCAGTCCCGTCAGCCCCAGCATTTT	CASSFQSRQPQHF
TRBV5-1	NA	NA	TRBJ2-7	TGCGCCAGCAGCTACCGGGCCCCTTACGAGCAGTACTTC	CASSYRAPYEQYF
TRBV27	TRBD2	NA	TRBJ2-2	TGTGCCAGCAGTTCCCCGGGGCGGGGGGGCCCGGACGGGGAGCTGTTTTTT	CASSSPGRGGPDGELFF
TRBV5-4	TRBD1	NA	TRBJ2-3	TGTGCCAGCAGTCCCGGGACAGGGGGCACAGATACGCAGTATTTT	CASSPGTGGTDTQYF
TRBV5-6	NA	few	TRBJ1-3	TGTGCCAGCAGCTCAGGGGTCTCTGGAAACACCATATATTTT	CASSSGVSGNTIYF
TRBV11-2	TRBD1	once	TRBJ1-2	TGTGCCAGCAGCCTAGGGGTCAGGGGGGGCTATGGCTACACCTTC	CASSLGVRGGYGYTF
TRBV5-4	NA	few	TRBJ1-6	TGTGCCAGCAGCCCGGGACATTCGGGCTCCTATAATTCACCCCTCCACTTT	CASSPGHSGSYNSPLHF
TRBV28	NA	NA	TRBJ1-1	TGTGCCAGCAGCCCCCACGGGCCTAACACTGAAGCTTTCTTT	CASSPHGPNTEAFF
TRBV2	NA	few	TRBJ1-2	TGTGCCAGCAGTGAATTTTATGGGTCCCTCACGGGGGGACCCGGCTACACCTTC	CASSEFYGSLTGGPGYTF
TRBV4-2	TRBD1	NA	TRBJ1-1	TGTGCCAGCAGCCAGGAAGGACAGGTGGAGTACACTGAAGCTTTCTTT	CASSQEGQVEYTEAFF
TRBV15	TRBD2	NA	TRBJ2-3	TGTGCCTCTAGCGGGGGGGCAAGAGATACGCAGTATTTT	CASSGGARDTQYF
TRBV6-6	TRBD1	NA	TRBJ1-4	TGTGCCAGCAGTTACCCGGGACAGGGAGGGCTGTTTTTT	CASSYPGQGGLFF
TRBV18	TRBD1	NA	TRBJ1-2	TGTGCCAGCTCAACGGACAGGGCCATCTATGGCTACACCTTC	CASSTDRAIYGYTF
TRBV5-1	NA	NA	TRBJ1-2	TGCGCCAGCAGGCAGGACAGCTCTATTAACTATGGCTACACCTTC	CASRQDSSINYGYTF
TRBV6-5	NA	NA	TRBJ1-2	TGTGCCAGCAGTTACTCGGGCAGACAACCCTATGGCTACACCTTC	CASSYSGRQPYGYTF
TRBV4-3	NA	NA	TRBJ1-3	TGCGCCAGCAGCCAAGAAAAGGACCTCTCTGGAAACACCATATATTTT	CASSQEKDLSGNTIYF
TRBV5-4	NA	NA	TRBJ2-3	TGTGCCAGCAGCTCGCCTAGCACAGATACGCAGTATTTT	CASSSPSTDTQYF
TRBV11-3	NA	NA	TRBJ1-1	TGTGCCAGCAGCTCCTTCTCGAACACTGAAGCTTTCTTT	CASSSFSNTEAFF
TRBV7-9	NA	once	TRBJ1-5	TGTGCCAGCAGCTTATATGGGGATCAGCCCCAGCATTTT	CASSLYGDQPQHF
TRBV7-2	NA	NA	TRBJ1-1	TGTGCCAGCAGCCGACCAGGGTACGCGGCTTTCTTT	CASSRPGYAAFF
TRBV5-4	NA	medium-sized	TRBJ2-1	TGTGCCAGCAGCTTGCCTGGGGGGCTGGGTGAGCAGTTCTTC	CASSLPGGLGEQFF
TRBV19	NA	few	TRBJ1-1	TGTGCCAGTAGTGGGTCGGGCAGGGGTTATGGTGAAGCTTTCTTT	CASSGSGRGYGEAFF
TRBV7-6	TRBD2	NA	TRBJ2-3	TGTGCCAGCAGCTTATTAAGCGGGGGGGCCGATACGCAGTATTTT	CASSLLSGGADTQYF
TRBV6-5	NA	NA	TRBJ2-5	TGTGCCAGCAGTGTCCTCCCCCGGCTTAAAGAGACCCAGTACTTC	CASSVLPRLKETQYF
TRBV19	NA	NA	TRBJ2-2	TGTGCCAGTAGTATAGCCCCTCGAGGGGGAGGCACCGGGGAGCTGTTTTTT	CASSIAPRGGGTGELFF